Here is one TCR beta chain with its context. Germline V gene data show CDR1 as LGHNA and CDR2 as YSLEER. The CDR3 spans 15 residues. Between the trimmed V and J ends, which lost 0 bases and 5 bases, there was a span of 13 bases. This record belongs to a study of T cell changes during pregnancy in multiple sclerosis. Using immunoSEQ multiplex PCR, the repertoire was profiled, and TCRdb retains in-frame clones only, with some absent. In the table there are approximately 18,000 clones, 87% of which are singletons. This receptor was obtained from a female donor in good health, enrolled as a control in a pregnancy study. The sample was CD8+ T cells from peripheral blood mononuclear cells, taken in the third trimester of pregnancy. The V gene is TRBV4-3, the J gene TRBJ2-5; maybe TRBD2 (5 bases). CDR3 coding DNA: TGCGCCAGCAGCCAAGATACCCGCGGGTTTGAGACCCAGTACTTC. Translated, it gives CASSQDTRGFETQYF.